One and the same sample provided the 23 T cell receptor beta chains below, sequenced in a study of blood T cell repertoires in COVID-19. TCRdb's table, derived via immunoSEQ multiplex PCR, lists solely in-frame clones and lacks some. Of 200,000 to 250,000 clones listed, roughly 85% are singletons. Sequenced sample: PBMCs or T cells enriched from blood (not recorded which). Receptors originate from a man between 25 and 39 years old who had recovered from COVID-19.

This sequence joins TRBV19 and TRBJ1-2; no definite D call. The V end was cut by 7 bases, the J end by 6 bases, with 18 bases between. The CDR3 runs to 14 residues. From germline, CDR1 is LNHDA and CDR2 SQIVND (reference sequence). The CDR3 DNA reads TGTGCCAGTACCCTCGGGGAGGGAGGTCATGGCTACACCTTC. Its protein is CASTLGEGGHGYTF. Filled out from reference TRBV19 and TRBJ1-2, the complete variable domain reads DGGITQSPKYLFRKEGQNVTLSCEQNLNHDAMYWYRQDPGQGLRLIYYSQIVNDFQKGDIAEGYSVSREKKESFPLTVTSAQKNPTAFYLCASTLGEGGHGYTFGSGTRLTVV.

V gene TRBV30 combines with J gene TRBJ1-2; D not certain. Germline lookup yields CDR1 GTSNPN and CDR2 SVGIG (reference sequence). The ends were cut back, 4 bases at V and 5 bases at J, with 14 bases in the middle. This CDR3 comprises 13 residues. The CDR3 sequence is CAWNPRSHYGYTF. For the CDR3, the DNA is TGTGCCTGGAATCCCCGGAGCCATTATGGCTACACCTTC.

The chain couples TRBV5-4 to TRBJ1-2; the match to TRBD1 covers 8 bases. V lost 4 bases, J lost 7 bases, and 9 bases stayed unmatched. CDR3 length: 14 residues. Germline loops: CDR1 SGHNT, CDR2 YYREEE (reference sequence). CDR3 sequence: CASSIRQGLGGYTF. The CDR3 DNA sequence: TGTGCCAGCAGCATAAGACAGGGGTTAGGTGGCTACACCTTC.

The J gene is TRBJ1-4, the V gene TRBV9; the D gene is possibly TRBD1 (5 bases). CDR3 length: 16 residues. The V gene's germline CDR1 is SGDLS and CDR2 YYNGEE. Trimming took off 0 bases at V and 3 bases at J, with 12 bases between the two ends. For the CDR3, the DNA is TGTGCCAGCAGCGTAGCCCAGGGCAAACCTAATGAAAAACTGTTTTTT. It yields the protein CASSVAQGKPNEKLFF.

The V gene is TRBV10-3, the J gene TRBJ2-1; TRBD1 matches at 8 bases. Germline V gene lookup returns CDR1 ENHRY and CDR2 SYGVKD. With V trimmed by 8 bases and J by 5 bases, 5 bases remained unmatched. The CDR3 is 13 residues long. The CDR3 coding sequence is TGTGCCATCTCCGGGACAGGAGACAATGAGCAGTTCTTC. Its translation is CAISGTGDNEQFF.

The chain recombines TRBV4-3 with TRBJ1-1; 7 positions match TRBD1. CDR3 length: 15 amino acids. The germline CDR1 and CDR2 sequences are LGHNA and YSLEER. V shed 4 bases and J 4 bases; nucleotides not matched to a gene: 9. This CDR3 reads CASSLTDRDATEAFF. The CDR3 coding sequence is TGCGCCAGCAGCCTCACAGACAGGGATGCCACTGAAGCTTTCTTT.

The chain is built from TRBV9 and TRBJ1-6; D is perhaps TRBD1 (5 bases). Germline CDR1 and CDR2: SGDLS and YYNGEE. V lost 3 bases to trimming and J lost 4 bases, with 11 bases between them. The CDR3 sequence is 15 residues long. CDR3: CASSASGGYNSPLHF. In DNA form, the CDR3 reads TGTGCCAGCAGCGCCAGTGGGGGGTATAATTCACCCCTCCACTTT.

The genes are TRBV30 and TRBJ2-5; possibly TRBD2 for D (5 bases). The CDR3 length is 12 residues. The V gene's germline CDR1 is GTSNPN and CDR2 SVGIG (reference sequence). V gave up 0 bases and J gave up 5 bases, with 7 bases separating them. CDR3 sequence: CAWSVQRETQYF. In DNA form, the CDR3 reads TGTGCCTGGAGTGTACAGCGGGAGACCCAGTACTTC.

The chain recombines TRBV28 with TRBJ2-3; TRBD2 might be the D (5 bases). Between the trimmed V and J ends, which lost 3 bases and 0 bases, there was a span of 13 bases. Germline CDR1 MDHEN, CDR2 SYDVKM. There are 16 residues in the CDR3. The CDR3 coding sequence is TGTGCCAGCAGTTTTTCGGAGCGGCCTAGCACAGATACGCAGTATTTT. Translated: CASSFSERPSTDTQYF.

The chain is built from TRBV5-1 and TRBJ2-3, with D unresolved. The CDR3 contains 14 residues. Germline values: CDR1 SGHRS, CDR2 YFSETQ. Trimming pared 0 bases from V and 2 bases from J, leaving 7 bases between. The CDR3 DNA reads TGCGCCAGCAGCTTGGGATCTAACACAGATACGCAGTATTTT. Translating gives CASSLGSNTDTQYF.

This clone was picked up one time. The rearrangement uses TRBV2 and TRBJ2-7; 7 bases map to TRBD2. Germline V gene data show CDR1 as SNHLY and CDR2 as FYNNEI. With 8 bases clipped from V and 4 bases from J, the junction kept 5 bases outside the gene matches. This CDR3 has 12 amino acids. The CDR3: CASGLVLYEQYF. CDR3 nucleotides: TGTGCCAGCGGACTAGTCCTGTACGAGCAGTACTTC.

CDR3 amino acids: CASSYGPVPYEQYF. The CDR3 coding sequence is TGTGCCAGCAGTTACGGGCCGGTCCCCTACGAGCAGTACTTC. This chain uses TRBV6-5 with TRBJ2-7; D ambiguous. The CDR3 has 14 residues. Germline assignment: CDR1 MNHEY and CDR2 SVGAGI. The V end lost 2 bases, the J end lost 2 bases, and 10 bases lay between the germline ends.

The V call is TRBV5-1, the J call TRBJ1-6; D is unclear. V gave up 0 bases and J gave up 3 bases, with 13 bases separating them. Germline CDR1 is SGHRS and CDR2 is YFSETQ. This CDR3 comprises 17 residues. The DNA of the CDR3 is TGCGCCAGCAGCTTGGGAGGTGCGGAGGTCTATAATTCACCCCTCCACTTT. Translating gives CASSLGGAEVYNSPLHF.

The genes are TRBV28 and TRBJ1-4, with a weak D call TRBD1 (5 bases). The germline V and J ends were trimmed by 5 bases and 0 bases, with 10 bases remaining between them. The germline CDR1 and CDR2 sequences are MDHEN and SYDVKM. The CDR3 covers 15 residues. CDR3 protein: CASSRAGPTNEKLFF. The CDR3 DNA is TGTGCCAGCAGTCGTGCGGGGCCAACTAATGAAAAACTGTTTTTT. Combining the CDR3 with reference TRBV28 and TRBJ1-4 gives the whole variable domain DVKVTQSSRYLVKRTGEKVFLECVQDMDHENMFWYRQDPGLGLRLIYFSYDVKMKEKGDIPEGYSVSREKKERFSLILESASTNQTSMYLCASSRAGPTNEKLFFGSGTQLSVL.

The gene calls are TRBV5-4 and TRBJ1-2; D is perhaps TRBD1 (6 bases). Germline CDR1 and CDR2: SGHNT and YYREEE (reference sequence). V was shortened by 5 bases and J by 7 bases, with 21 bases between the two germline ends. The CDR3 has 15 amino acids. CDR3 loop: CASRTPGGAESGYTF. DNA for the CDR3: TGTGCCAGCAGAACCCCGGGGGGGGCTGAAAGTGGCTACACCTTC.

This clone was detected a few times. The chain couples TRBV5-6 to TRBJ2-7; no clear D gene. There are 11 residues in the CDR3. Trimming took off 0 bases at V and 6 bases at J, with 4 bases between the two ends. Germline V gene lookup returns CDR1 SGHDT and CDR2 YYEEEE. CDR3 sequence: CASSLGIEQYF. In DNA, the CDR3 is TGTGCCAGCAGCTTGGGTATCGAGCAGTACTTC.

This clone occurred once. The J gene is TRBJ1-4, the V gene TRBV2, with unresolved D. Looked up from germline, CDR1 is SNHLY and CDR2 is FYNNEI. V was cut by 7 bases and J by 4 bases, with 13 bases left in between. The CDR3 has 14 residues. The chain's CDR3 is CASKEEDYNEKLFF. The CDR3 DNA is TGTGCCAGCAAGGAGGAGGATTATAATGAAAAACTGTTTTTT.

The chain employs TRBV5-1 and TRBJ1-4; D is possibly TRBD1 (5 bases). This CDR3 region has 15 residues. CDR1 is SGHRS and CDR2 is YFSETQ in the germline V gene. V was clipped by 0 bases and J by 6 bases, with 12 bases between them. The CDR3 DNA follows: TGCGCCAGCAGCTTGGGCCCGAAAGGGGATGAAAAACTGTTTTTT. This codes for CASSLGPKGDEKLFF.

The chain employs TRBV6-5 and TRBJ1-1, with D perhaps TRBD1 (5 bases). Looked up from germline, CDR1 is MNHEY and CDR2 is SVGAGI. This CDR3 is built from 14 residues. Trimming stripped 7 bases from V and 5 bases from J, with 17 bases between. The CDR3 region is CASISMSGGTEAFF. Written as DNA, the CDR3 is TGTGCCAGCATTTCTATGTCGGGGGGAACTGAAGCTTTCTTT.

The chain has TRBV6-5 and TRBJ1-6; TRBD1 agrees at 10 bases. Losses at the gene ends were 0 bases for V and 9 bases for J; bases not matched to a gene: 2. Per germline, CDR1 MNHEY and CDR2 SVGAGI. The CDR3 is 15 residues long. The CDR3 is CASSYSRDRGSPLHF. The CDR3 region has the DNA TGTGCCAGCAGTTACTCTCGGGACAGGGGTTCACCCCTCCACTTT.

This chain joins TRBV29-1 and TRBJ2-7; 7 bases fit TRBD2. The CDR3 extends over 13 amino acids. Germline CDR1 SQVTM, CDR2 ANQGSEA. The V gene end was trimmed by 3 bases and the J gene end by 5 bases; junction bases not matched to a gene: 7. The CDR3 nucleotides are TGCAGCGTTGACGGACTAGAGTTGAACGAGCAGTACTTC. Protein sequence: CSVDGLELNEQYF.

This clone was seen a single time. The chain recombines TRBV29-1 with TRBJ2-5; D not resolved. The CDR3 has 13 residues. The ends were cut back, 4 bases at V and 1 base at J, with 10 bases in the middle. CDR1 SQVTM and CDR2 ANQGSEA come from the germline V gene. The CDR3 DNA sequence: TGCAGCGTTGGTGGCAGGCTCCAAGAGACCCAGTACTTC. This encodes CSVGGRLQETQYF.

CDR3 residues: CASSLGGAGNEQFF. DNA of the CDR3: TGCGCCAGCAGCTTGGGCGGGGCCGGGAATGAGCAGTTCTTC. This sequence joins TRBV5-1 and TRBJ2-1; weak D call: TRBD2 (6 bases). The CDR3 extends over 14 amino acids. Germline V gives CDR1 SGHRS, CDR2 YFSETQ. Trimming stripped 0 bases from V and 7 bases from J, with 11 bases between.